One sample yielded the 3 T cell receptor beta chains listed below, sequenced in a study of CD4 T cells in relation to SARS-CoV-2 and coronaviruses (dated by TCRdb to about 2021). Libraries were constructed by the immunoSEQ multiplex PCR assay. TCRdb stores this immuneACCESS table with in-frame sequences only. Part of the clones is absent; in the studies checked, under half of the shortfall reflects unresolved V genes, and no reason is known for the rest. The sample includes tens of thousands of clones, with 86% observed a single time. 1.3% to 1.5% of the sample is taken by the ten largest. CD4+ T cells from unexposed donors were collected before the COVID-19 pandemic (2011-2018). Source material: memory CD4+ T cells from PBMCs. The cell subset or site label of this sample denotes: memory (non-naive) CD4+ T cells. The source of these receptors is a human donor in good health.

The chain couples TRBV9 to TRBJ2-1, with 9 bases identical to TRBD2. Germline V gives CDR1 SGDLS, CDR2 YYNGEE. The CDR3 covers 16 residues. The V gene end was trimmed by 3 bases and the J gene end by 4 bases; junction bases not matched to a gene: 8. The CDR3 loop is CASSGSGTSSYNEQFF. CDR3 nucleotide sequence: TGTGCCAGCAGCGGATCCGGGACTAGCTCTTACAATGAGCAGTTCTTC.

The J gene is TRBJ2-1, the V gene TRBV27; 13 positions agree with TRBD2. This CDR3 has 17 amino acids. The germline V gene encodes CDR1 MNHEY and CDR2 SMNVEV (reference sequence). J lost 3 bases, V lost 3 bases, and 5 bases had no gene match. CDR3 in amino acids: CASSFTSGRAGYNEQFF. DNA for the CDR3: TGTGCCAGCAGTTTTACTAGCGGGAGGGCGGGCTACAATGAGCAGTTCTTC.

This clone has a handful of counts. The rearrangement links TRBV30 to TRBJ1-5, with 12 nucleotides matching TRBD1. The CDR3 is 15 residues long. The germline V gene has CDR1 GTSNPN and CDR2 SVGIG (reference sequence). The trim removed 2 bases at V and 6 bases at J, leaving 5 bases unmatched. The CDR3 sequence: CAWSRGQGALQPQHF. The CDR3 region has the DNA TGTGCCTGGAGTCGGGGACAGGGGGCTCTTCAGCCCCAGCATTTT.